This TCR beta chain was sequenced during a study of identical twins. Notes on the study in general: Out-of-frame alpha sequences shared between twins exhibited an excess of low generation probability.

This clonotype was seen many times. Its target is unknown. Each CDR3 protein gets one entry after TCRdb re-called the 5' RACE reads with MiXCR. The sample shows about 190,000 distinct CDR3 sequences, 15% to 20% of them seen only once. V lost 3 bases, J lost 5 bases, and 12 bases lay in between. This CDR3 comprises 14 residues. Germline V CDR1 and CDR2: SGHAT, FQNNGV. The same data also went into a second study, on T cells expressing NK-cell markers. That investigation notes: NKG2C+ dominant clonotypes from roughly 6 donors made up roughly 1.0-7.0% of CD8+ T cells.

Sequencing was performed on CD8+ T cells sorted from blood. V is TRBV11-2 and J is TRBJ2-3; weak D call: TRBD1 (8 bases). This clonotype was obtained from a woman between 18 and 29 years old in good health. CDR3 sequence (DNA): TGTGCCAGCAGCTTCACAGGGGGGGGAGATACGCAGTATTTT. Its translation is CASSFTGGGDTQYF.